The 27 T cell receptor beta chains below all came from one sample that was sequenced in a study of T cells expressing NK-cell markers. TCRdb reprocessed the 5' RACE reads and reports one entry per CDR3 protein, with no DNA. The table lists 440,000 or so distinct CDR3 sequences, with 6% to 9.5% in the top ten. The sequenced sample was blood T cells: a sorted CD56 or NKG2C T cell subset, CD4+ or CD8+ T cells, or bulk PBMC T cells (not recorded which). The receptors were sampled from a woman between 18 and 75 years old in good health.

This chain connects TRBV20-1 to TRBJ2-3; TCRdb names TRBD1, which stays unverified in the absence of DNA. The CDR3 is 13 amino acids. The V gene's germline CDR1 is DFQATT and CDR2 SNEGSKA (reference sequence). The CDR3 sequence is CSAPRGGADTQYF.

The chain links TRBV5-1 to TRBJ2-7. Germline-derived CDR1 and CDR2 are SGHRS and YFSETQ. CDR3 length: 12 residues. The CDR3 protein is CASSAGLYEQHF.

The V and J genes are TRBV15 and TRBJ2-5; TCRdb lists TRBD2, though no DNA is available to test this call. Germline CDR1 reads LNHNV; CDR2 reads YYDKDF (reference sequence). The CDR3 is 13 amino acids. The CDR3 loop reads CATSRPDQETQYF. Using reference TRBV15 and TRBJ2-5 for the parts outside the CDR3, the full variable domain is DAMVIQNPRYQVTQFGKPVTLSCSQTLNHNVMYWYQQKSSQAPKLLFHYYDKDFNNEADTPDNFQSRRPNTSFCFLDIRSPGLGDTAMYLCATSRPDQETQYFGPGTRLLVL.

The J gene is TRBJ2-5, the V gene TRBV7-2; absent DNA, TCRdb's TRBD2 call cannot be checked. This CDR3 contains 15 residues. Per germline, CDR1 SGHTA and CDR2 FQGNSA. The CDR3 here is CASTLSSGVSETQYF. Full variable domain (missing parts from reference TRBV7-2 and TRBJ2-5): GAGVSQSPSNKVTEKGKDVELRCDPISGHTALYWYRQSLGQGLEFLIYFQGNSAPDKSGLPSDRFSAERTGGSVSTLTIQRTQQEDSAVYLCASTLSSGVSETQYFGPGTRLLVL.

The chain joins TRBV20-1 to TRBJ2-1; TCRdb names TRBD1, which stays unverified in the absence of DNA. This CDR3 has 13 residues. Per the germline V gene, CDR1 is DFQATT and CDR2 is SNEGSKA (reference sequence). This chain's CDR3 is CSARPGQGKEQFF.

This chain connects TRBV7-2 to TRBJ2-1; no DNA is available, so the TRBD2 call from TCRdb remains unchecked. CDR3 length equals 15 residues. Germline loops: CDR1 SGHTA, CDR2 FQGNSA. CDR3 amino acids: CASSSGLAAPGEQFF. Full variable domain (outside the CDR3, taken from reference TRBV7-2 and TRBJ2-1): GAGVSQSPSNKVTEKGKDVELRCDPISGHTALYWYRQSLGQGLEFLIYFQGNSAPDKSGLPSDRFSAERTGGSVSTLTIQRTQQEDSAVYLCASSSGLAAPGEQFFGPGTRLTVL.

The V call is TRBV12-3 or TRBV12-4, the J call TRBJ1-2. The CDR3 covers 14 residues. The CDR3 spells CASSLAGSGLGYTF.

The chain carries TRBV12-3 or TRBV12-4 and TRBJ1-2. The CDR3 is 11 amino acids. This chain's CDR3 is CASSPPGGYTF.

This chain links TRBV7-2 with TRBJ2-3. The CDR3 has 13 amino acids. Germline V gives CDR1 SGHTA, CDR2 FQGNSA. The CDR3 reads CASLRTATDTQYF.

The CDR3 loop reads CASSWGAGYTF. V gene TRBV7-9 combines with J gene TRBJ1-2; the TCRdb D gene call, TRBD1, has no DNA to confirm it. Germline V lookup: CDR1 SEHNR, CDR2 FQNEAQ (reference sequence). The CDR3 is 11 amino acids.

The CDR3 spells CASSTPTTYTGELFF. This chain connects TRBV7-9 to TRBJ2-2. This CDR3 region has 15 residues. CDR1 SEHNR and CDR2 FQNEAQ come from the germline V gene (reference sequence).

This rearrangement joins TRBV11-1 to TRBJ2-1; TCRdb gives TRBD1 as the D gene, but with no DNA this cannot be confirmed. This CDR3 has 20 residues. The germline V gene encodes CDR1 SGHAT and CDR2 FQDESV (reference sequence). The CDR3 protein is CASSSTGTGVPSGSYNEQFF.

The chain recombines TRBV5-5 with TRBJ2-3; the TRBD2 assignment by TCRdb is unverifiable without DNA. The germline gives CDR1 SGHKS, CDR2 YYEKEE (reference sequence). The CDR3 totals 12 residues. This chain's CDR3 is CASSQSEGTQYF.

This chain uses TRBV14 with TRBJ1-6; TCRdb's D gene call, TRBD1, goes unchecked for lack of DNA. The length of the CDR3 is 11 residues. Germline CDR1 SGHDN, CDR2 FVKESK. CDR3 protein: CASSRDTRLHF.

V usage is TRBV29-1 and J usage is TRBJ2-1. This CDR3 is built from 14 residues. Looked up from germline, CDR1 is SQVTM and CDR2 is ANQGSEA. CDR3 sequence reads: CSALSRLSYNEQFF.

The V and J genes are TRBV4-1 and TRBJ1-1. Looked up from germline, CDR1 is MGHRA and CDR2 is YSYEKL. The CDR3 contains 13 residues. The CDR3 here is CASRGLIPTEAFF.

The chain joins TRBV9 to TRBJ2-2. The CDR3 loop spans 12 amino acids. Germline lookup yields CDR1 SGDLS and CDR2 YYNGEE. The CDR3 region is CASSVDTGELFF.

The J gene is TRBJ1-1, the V gene TRBV18. Germline V gives CDR1 KGHSH, CDR2 LQKENI. The CDR3 totals 14 residues. CDR3 region: CASSPLIEDTEAFF.

The V and J genes are TRBV20-1 and TRBJ1-5; lacking DNA, the TRBD1 call made by TCRdb goes unchecked. The CDR3 has 13 amino acids. CDR1 is DFQATT and CDR2 is SNEGSKA in the germline V gene (reference sequence). This chain's CDR3 is CSARQGGNQPQHF.

The genes are TRBV20-1 and TRBJ2-5. There are 14 residues in the CDR3. Per germline, CDR1 DFQATT and CDR2 SNEGSKA (reference sequence). The CDR3 here is CSALLTRPEETQYF.

V gene TRBV6-2 or TRBV6-3 combines with J gene TRBJ1-5; without DNA, the TCRdb call of TRBD1 cannot be checked. Germline CDR1 and CDR2: MNHEY and SVGEGT. The CDR3 totals 15 residues. The CDR3 is CASSHPGGSNQPQHF.

The CDR3 region is CASSPGPPYGYTF. The chain uses TRBV7-3 and TRBJ1-2. The length of the CDR3 is 13 residues. Per the germline V gene, CDR1 is SGHTA and CDR2 is FQGTGA.

The V and J genes are TRBV11-2 and TRBJ1-5; the TRBD1 assignment by TCRdb is unverifiable without DNA. Germline CDR1 SGHAT, CDR2 FQNNGV. This CDR3 has 15 residues. The CDR3 loop is CASSPGTASNQPQHF.

V is TRBV20-1 and J is TRBJ1-4; TCRdb calls TRBD1, which cannot be checked without DNA. The CDR3 is 15 residues long. Looked up from germline, CDR1 is DFQATT and CDR2 is SNEGSKA (reference sequence). The CDR3 is CSATSRGTRGEKLFF.

This chain joins TRBV28 and TRBJ1-1. CDR1 is MDHEN and CDR2 is SYDVKM in the germline V gene. The CDR3 covers 16 residues. The CDR3 sequence is CASTQGDTVMNTEAFF. The entire variable domain, with the rest obtained from reference TRBV28 and TRBJ1-1, is as follows: DVKVTQSSRYLVKRTGEKVFLECVQDMDHENMFWYRQDPGLGLRLIYFSYDVKMKEKGDIPEGYSVSREKKERFSLILESASTNQTSMYLCASTQGDTVMNTEAFFGQGTRLTVV.

The CDR3 sequence: CSVETGGRANTGELFF. This sequence joins TRBV29-1 and TRBJ2-2; TCRdb proposes TRBD1, but this gene call is untestable without DNA. Germline-derived CDR1 and CDR2 are SQVTM and ANQGSEA. This CDR3 is 16 amino acids long.

This chain connects TRBV6-2 or TRBV6-3 to TRBJ2-1; TCRdb calls TRBD1, which cannot be checked without DNA. This CDR3 has 12 amino acids. Germline lookup yields CDR1 MNHEY and CDR2 SVGEGT. The CDR3 spells CASSYSPYEQFF.